Each of the 32 T cell receptor beta chains below was sequenced from the same sample in a study of blood T cell repertoires in COVID-19. Sequencing was performed with immunoSEQ multiplex PCR; in TCRdb, only in-frame clones are kept and a portion is missing. The sample consists of approximately 260,000 clones, 84% of them appearing once. Specimen: PBMCs or T cells enriched from blood (not recorded which). The receptors here all came from a middle-aged man who had recovered from COVID-19.

The chain uses TRBV20-1 and TRBJ1-5; 8 nucleotides line up with TRBD1. CDR1 and CDR2 (germline): DFQATT, SNEGSKA (reference sequence). Trimming took 3 bases from V and 6 from J; bases not matched to a gene: 16. This CDR3 has 17 amino acids. The CDR3 protein is CSASRAGGSRGSQPQHF. The CDR3 DNA follows: TGCAGTGCTAGTCGGGCAGGGGGCTCGAGGGGATCTCAGCCCCAGCATTTT.

This clone was detected a few times. Compared with germline, one end of the junction differs, possibly owing to a read error. The chain uses TRBV20-1 and TRBJ2-7, with D perhaps matching TRBD2 (5 bases). This CDR3 is built from 11 residues. Germline V gene data show CDR1 as DFQATT and CDR2 as SNEGSKA (reference sequence). The CDR3: CSASSGYGQYF. CDR3 DNA: TGCAGTGCTAGCTCGGGGTACGGGCAGTACTTC.

The V gene is TRBV27, the J gene TRBJ2-7, with 9 bases lining up with TRBD2. The CDR3 extends over 14 amino acids. Germline V gene lookup returns CDR1 MNHEY and CDR2 SMNVEV (reference sequence). Trimming at V came to 6 bases and at J to 0 bases, leaving 3 bases not matched to a gene. DNA for the CDR3: TGTGCCAGCAGGCGACTAGCGGCCTCCTACGAGCAGTACTTC. Translation: CASRRLAASYEQYF.

CDR3 coding DNA: TGTGCCAGCAGTGTGGAGCAAGGGGTCGACTATGGCTACACCTTC. Translation gives CASSVEQGVDYGYTF. The chain couples TRBV6-4 to TRBJ1-2, with D possibly matching TRBD1 (5 bases). The CDR3 totals 15 residues. Trimming pared 4 bases from V and 3 bases from J, leaving 15 bases between. The germline gives CDR1 MRHNA, CDR2 SNTAGT.

This clone showed up just a few times. This sample includes further DNA sequences coding for the same CDR3. The chain couples TRBV10-1 to TRBJ1-6, with unresolved D. The CDR3 has 13 amino acids. Trimming took 4 bases from V and 8 from J, leaving 9 bases between them. Per germline, CDR1 WNHNN and CDR2 SYGVQD (reference sequence). CDR3 protein: CASSVARDSPLHF. The CDR3 nucleotides are TGCGCCAGCAGTGTGGCCCGGGATTCACCCCTCCACTTT.

The rearrangement joins TRBV6-4 to TRBJ2-2; D is unclear. Germline CDR1 and CDR2: MRHNA and SNTAGT. This CDR3 is 13 amino acids long. Trimming took 4 bases from V and 5 from J, leaving 8 bases between them. CDR3 nucleotides: TGTGCCAGCAGTGTCCAGGCTACCGGGGAGCTGTTTTTT. The encoded protein is CASSVQATGELFF.

The rearrangement joins TRBV19 to TRBJ1-5, with unresolved D. Germline CDR1 reads LNHDA; CDR2 reads SQIVND (reference sequence). V gave up 10 bases and J gave up 1 base, with 20 bases separating them. The CDR3 extends over 16 amino acids. The CDR3 protein is CATMMRAAGSNQPQHF. CDR3 DNA: TGTGCCACCATGATGAGGGCGGCGGGAAGCAATCAGCCCCAGCATTTT.

The chain is built from TRBV24-1 and TRBJ2-2; D gene unclear. Germline CDR1 is KGHDR and CDR2 is SFDVKD. This CDR3 has 16 amino acids. V was pared by 0 bases and J by 6 bases, with 13 bases between. The chain's CDR3 is CATSDLLYFSAGELFF. Written as DNA, the CDR3 is TGTGCCACCAGTGATTTGTTATACTTTTCGGCCGGGGAGCTGTTTTTT.

The CDR3 coding sequence is TGTGCCAGCAGGGAGATGGGACAGGGGAACTATGGCTACACCTTC. Translation: CASREMGQGNYGYTF. The J gene is TRBJ1-2, the V gene TRBV6-5; 10 bases agree with TRBD1. J was trimmed by 2 bases and V by 6 bases; bases with no gene match: 6. Germline CDR1 and CDR2: MNHEY and SVGAGI. The CDR3 spans 15 residues.

The rearrangement links TRBV29-1 to TRBJ1-3; unclear D gene. CDR1 and CDR2 from the germline V gene are SQVTM and ANQGSEA. The V and J ends lost 7 bases and 4 bases respectively, with 8 bases between them. This CDR3 has 11 amino acids. The CDR3 DNA follows: TGCAGCGCTAATACAGGAAACACCATATATTTT. This translates into CSANTGNTIYF.

The rearrangement joins TRBV28 to TRBJ1-5, with D possibly TRBD1 on 6 matching bases. V was clipped by 6 bases and J by 3 bases, with 9 bases between them. Germline V CDR1 and CDR2: MDHEN, SYDVKM. CDR3 size: 13 residues. DNA of the CDR3: TGTGCCAGCAGGGGGGACATCAATCAGCCCCAGCATTTT. Its translation: CASRGDINQPQHF.

The V and J genes are TRBV28 and TRBJ1-2; D gene unclear. Trimming pared 2 bases from V and 4 bases from J, leaving 11 bases between. CDR3 length: 14 residues. Per the germline V gene, CDR1 is MDHEN and CDR2 is SYDVKM. Here the CDR3 reads CASSLEDFVYGYTF. The CDR3 bases are TGTGCCAGCAGTTTAGAGGACTTCGTCTATGGCTACACCTTC.

This clone was observed a few times. This chain uses TRBV30 with TRBJ1-3; a possible D gene is TRBD1 (6 bases). Germline CDR1 reads GTSNPN; CDR2 reads SVGIG (reference sequence). V gave up 3 bases and J gave up 2 bases, with 8 bases separating them. CDR3 length: 13 amino acids. The CDR3: CAWSPGAGNTIYF. In DNA form, the CDR3 reads TGTGCCTGGAGCCCAGGGGCTGGAAACACCATATATTTT.

The chain uses TRBV20-1 and TRBJ2-7; TRBD2 might be the D (6 bases). Trimming cost V 6 bases and J 3 bases, with 9 bases left between them. CDR1 is DFQATT, CDR2 SNEGSKA, per germline (reference sequence). The CDR3 consists of 11 residues. CDR3 region: CSAGGGYEQYF. CDR3 DNA: TGCAGTGCCGGGGGAGGCTACGAGCAGTACTTC.

The chain couples TRBV9 to TRBJ1-1, with D unresolved. The V gene's germline CDR1 is SGDLS and CDR2 YYNGEE. The V end lost 0 bases, the J end lost 11 bases, and 11 bases lay between the germline ends. The CDR3 contains 12 residues. For the CDR3, the DNA is TGTGCCAGCAGCGTAGAGCGGGGAGAGGCTTTCTTT. Translating it yields CASSVERGEAFF.

The CDR3: CASSYGQSRFF. CDR3 nucleotides: TGCGCCAGCAGCTACGGACAGTCTAGGTTCTTC. V and J are TRBV5-1 and TRBJ2-1; D might be TRBD1 (6 bases). Trimming left V 3 bases short and J 15 bases short, with 13 bases between. Germline loops: CDR1 SGHRS, CDR2 YFSETQ. This CDR3 has 11 residues.

The chain has TRBV10-3 and TRBJ2-6; no firm D call. V shed 4 bases and J shed 4 bases, with 11 bases lying between them. CDR3 length equals 15 residues. CDR1 ENHRY and CDR2 SYGVKD come from the germline V gene. CDR3 amino acids: CAISVMVAGANVLTF. The CDR3 coding sequence is TGTGCCATCAGTGTTATGGTGGCCGGGGCCAACGTCCTGACTTTC.

This rearrangement joins TRBV7-3 to TRBJ2-2; maybe TRBD2 (6 bases). Trimming removed 4 bases from V and 0 bases from J, with 6 bases in between. Germline-derived CDR1 and CDR2 are SGHTA and FQGTGA. The CDR3 has 14 amino acids. The CDR3 spells CASSWDSNTGELFF. DNA of the CDR3: TGTGCCAGCAGCTGGGACTCGAACACCGGGGAGCTGTTTTTT.

V gene TRBV3-1 (or the pseudogene TRBV3-2) combines with J gene TRBJ1-1; the D is unclear. The germline gives CDR1 LGHDT, CDR2 YNNKEL (reference sequence). There are 14 residues in the CDR3. Trimming removed 3 bases from V and 4 bases from J, with 12 bases in between. The DNA of the CDR3 is TGTGCCAGCAGCCAGGCAGGCTTGAGCACTGAAGCTTTCTTT. It is translated as CASSQAGLSTEAFF.

The chain couples TRBV9 to TRBJ1-4; 7 positions match TRBD1. The CDR3 is made up of 16 amino acids. The junction had 6 bases not matched to a gene; V was cut back by 4 bases and J by 0 bases. Germline V gives CDR1 SGDLS, CDR2 YYNGEE. As DNA, the CDR3 is TGTGCCAGCAGCCGCCTGGGGACAGCAACTAATGAAAAACTGTTTTTT. This encodes CASSRLGTATNEKLFF. Together with reference TRBV9 and TRBJ1-4, the CDR3 gives the full variable domain: DSGVTQTPKHLITATGQRVTLRCSPRSGDLSVYWYQQSLDQGLQFLIQYYNGEERAKGNILERFSAQQFPDLHSELNLSSLELGDSALYFCASSRLGTATNEKLFFGSGTQLSVL.

The gene calls are TRBV4-1 and TRBJ2-1, with 9 bases matching TRBD1. CDR1 and CDR2 from the germline V gene are MGHRA and YSYEKL. The V and J ends lost 0 bases and 7 bases, in that order; junction bases with no gene match: 7. This CDR3 has 16 amino acids. The CDR3 reads CASSQEGTGFRNEQFF. The CDR3, as DNA: TGCGCCAGCAGCCAAGAAGGGACAGGGTTTAGGAATGAGCAGTTCTTC.

The rearrangement links TRBV14 to TRBJ2-2; D uncertain. Trimming pared 4 bases from V and 6 bases from J, leaving 18 bases between. This CDR3 is 16 amino acids long. The germline V gene encodes CDR1 SGHDN and CDR2 FVKESK. CDR3 in DNA: TGTGCCAGCAGCCTAAGAACAGCTCAGATGGCCGGGGAGCTGTTTTTT. This codes for CASSLRTAQMAGELFF.

This chain joins TRBV9 and TRBJ1-6; 7 bases agree with TRBD1. V was pared by 4 bases and J by 8 bases, with 6 bases of the junction left unmatched. The germline CDR1 and CDR2 sequences are SGDLS and YYNGEE. This CDR3 has 14 residues. Here the CDR3 DNA reads TGTGCCAGCAGCTCTCGACAGGGTGATTCACCCCTCCACTTT. Its translation: CASSSRQGDSPLHF.

V and J are TRBV11-1 and TRBJ2-5, with 8 bases aligning to TRBD2. Germline V gene sequence: CDR1 SGHAT, CDR2 FQDESV (reference sequence). Germline trimming cut 1 base from V and 5 bases from J; bases unmatched to any gene: 9. The CDR3 loop spans 16 amino acids. The CDR3 DNA is TGTGCCAGCAGCTTAGAGAGACTAGCGAGGGGGGAGACCCAGTACTTC. Protein: CASSLERLARGETQYF.

This clone was seen a few times. This chain connects TRBV10-1 to TRBJ2-2; TRBD1 matches at 11 bases. Trimming took 8 bases from V and 6 from J; bases not matched to a gene: 11. Germline CDR1 WNHNN, CDR2 SYGVQD (reference sequence). The CDR3 contains 16 residues. CDR3 amino acids: CASRPPGQGVPGELFF. The DNA for the CDR3 is TGCGCCAGCCGCCCGCCGGGACAGGGGGTCCCCGGGGAGCTGTTTTTT.

This sequence joins TRBV11-3 and TRBJ2-7; 13 bases align to TRBD2. The germline gives CDR1 SGHNT, CDR2 YENEEA. The trim removed 4 bases at V and 0 bases at J, leaving 3 bases unmatched. The CDR3 contains 16 residues. As DNA, the CDR3 is TGTGCCAGCAGCTCAGGGACTAGCGGGGTCTCCTACGAGCAGTACTTC. Its protein product is CASSSGTSGVSYEQYF.

This sequence joins TRBV7-2 and TRBJ1-3; D unclear. V lost 5 bases to trimming and J lost 1 base, with 3 bases between them. The CDR3 is made up of 12 amino acids. CDR1 SGHTA and CDR2 FQGNSA come from the germline V gene. The CDR3 DNA reads as TGTGCCAGCAGCCTTTCTGGAAACACCATATATTTT. It is translated as CASSLSGNTIYF.

The chain has TRBV27 and TRBJ1-4; no clear D. Per the germline V gene, CDR1 is MNHEY and CDR2 is SMNVEV (reference sequence). The CDR3 has 17 amino acids. The V and J ends lost 2 bases and 0 bases respectively, with 13 bases between them. Here the CDR3 reads CASSLRPTGTTNEKLFF. CDR3 coding DNA: TGTGCCAGCAGTTTACGGCCCACGGGGACAACTAATGAAAAACTGTTTTTT.

This chain joins TRBV3-1 (or the pseudogene TRBV3-2) and TRBJ1-1; D may be TRBD1 (6 bases). The CDR3 spans 16 residues. The germline V and J ends were trimmed by 6 bases and 4 bases, with 21 bases remaining between them. CDR1 LGHDT and CDR2 YNNKEL come from the germline V gene (reference sequence). CDR3 region: CASSNWGGGQVTEAFF. The CDR3 DNA is TGTGCCAGCAGTAATTGGGGAGGGGGGCAGGTCACTGAAGCTTTCTTT.

This clone was detected once. The chain is built from TRBV29-1 and TRBJ2-7; 8 bases agree with TRBD1. Germline-derived CDR1 and CDR2 are SQVTM and ANQGSEA. This CDR3 comprises 13 residues. The J segment lost 3 bases and the V segment lost 2 bases, leaving 3 bases of the junction unmatched. The CDR3 DNA follows: TGCAGCGTTGAATCACAGGGGGGCTACGAGCAGTACTTC. Translated: CSVESQGGYEQYF.

The chain links TRBV6-5 to TRBJ1-1, with unresolved D. Trimming shortened V by 2 bases and J by 1 base, and 5 bases separated the two germline ends. The CDR3 runs 13 residues. CDR1 and CDR2 (germline): MNHEY, SVGAGI. CDR3 residues: CASSYVWNTEAFF. CDR3 DNA: TGTGCCAGCAGTTACGTCTGGAACACTGAAGCTTTCTTT.

This CDR3 is CASSLTRQETQYF. The DNA of the CDR3 is TGTGCCAGCAGTTTAACGAGACAAGAGACCCAGTACTTC. The rearrangement joins TRBV12-3 or TRBV12-4 to TRBJ2-5; D unresolved. Trimming cost V 2 bases and J 2 bases, with 6 bases left between them. The CDR3 has 13 residues.